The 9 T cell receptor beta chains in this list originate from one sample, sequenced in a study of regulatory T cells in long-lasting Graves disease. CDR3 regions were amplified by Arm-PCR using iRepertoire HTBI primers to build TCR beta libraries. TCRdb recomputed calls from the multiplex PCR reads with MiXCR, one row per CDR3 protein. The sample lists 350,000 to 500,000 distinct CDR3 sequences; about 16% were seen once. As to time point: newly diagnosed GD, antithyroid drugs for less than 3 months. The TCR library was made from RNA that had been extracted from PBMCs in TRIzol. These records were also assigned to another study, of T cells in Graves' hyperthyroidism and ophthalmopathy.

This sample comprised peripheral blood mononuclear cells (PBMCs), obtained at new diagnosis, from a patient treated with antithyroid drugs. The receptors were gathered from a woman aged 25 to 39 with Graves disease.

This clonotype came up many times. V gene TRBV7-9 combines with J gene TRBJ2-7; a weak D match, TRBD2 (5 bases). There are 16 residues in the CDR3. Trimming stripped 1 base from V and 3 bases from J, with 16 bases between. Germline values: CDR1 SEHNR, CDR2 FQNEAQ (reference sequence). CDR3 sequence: CASSLGLGELFYEQYF. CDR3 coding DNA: TGTGCCAGCAGCTTAGGGCTCGGGGAGCTATTCTACGAGCAGTACTTC.

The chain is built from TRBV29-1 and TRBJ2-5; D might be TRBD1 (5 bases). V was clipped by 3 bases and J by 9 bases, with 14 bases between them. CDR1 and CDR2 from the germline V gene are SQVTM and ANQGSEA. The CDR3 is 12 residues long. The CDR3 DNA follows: TGCAGCGTTGACCAGGGCTTAATTTCCCAGTACTTC. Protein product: CSVDQGLISQYF. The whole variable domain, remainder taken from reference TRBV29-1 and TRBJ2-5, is SAVISQKPSRDICQRGTSLTIQCQVDSQVTMMFWYRQQPGQSLTLIATANQGSEATYESGFVIDKFPISRPNLTFSTLTVSNMSPEDSSIYLCSVDQGLISQYFGPGTRLLVL.

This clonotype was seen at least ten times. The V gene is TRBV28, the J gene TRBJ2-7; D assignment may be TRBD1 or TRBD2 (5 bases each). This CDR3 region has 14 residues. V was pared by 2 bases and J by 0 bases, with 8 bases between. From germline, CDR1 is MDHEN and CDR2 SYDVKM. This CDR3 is CASSLVGRSYEQYF. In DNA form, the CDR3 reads TGTGCCAGCAGTTTAGTGGGACGCTCCTACGAGCAGTACTTC.

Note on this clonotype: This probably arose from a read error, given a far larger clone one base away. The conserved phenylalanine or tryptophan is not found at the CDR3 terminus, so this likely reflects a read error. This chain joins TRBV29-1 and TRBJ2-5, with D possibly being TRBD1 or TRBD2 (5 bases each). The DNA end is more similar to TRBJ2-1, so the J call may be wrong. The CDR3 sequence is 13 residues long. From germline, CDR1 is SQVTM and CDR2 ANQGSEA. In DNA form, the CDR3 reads TGCAGCGTTGAGGGGACGGATTACAATGAGCAGTTCCTC. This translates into CSVEGTDYNEQFL.

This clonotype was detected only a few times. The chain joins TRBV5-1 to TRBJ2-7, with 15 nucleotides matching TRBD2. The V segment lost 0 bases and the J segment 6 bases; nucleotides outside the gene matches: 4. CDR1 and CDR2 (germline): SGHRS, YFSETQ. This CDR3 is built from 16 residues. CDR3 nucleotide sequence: TGCGCCAGCAGCTTGGGGACTAGCGGGAGGGGTTTCGAGCAGTACTTC. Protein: CASSLGTSGRGFEQYF.

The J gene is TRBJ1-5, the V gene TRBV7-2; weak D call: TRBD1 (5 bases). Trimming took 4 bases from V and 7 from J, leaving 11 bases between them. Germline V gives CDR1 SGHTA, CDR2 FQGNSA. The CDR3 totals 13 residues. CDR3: CASSWDPKQPQHF. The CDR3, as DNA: TGTGCCAGCAGCTGGGACCCTAAGCAGCCCCAGCATTTT.

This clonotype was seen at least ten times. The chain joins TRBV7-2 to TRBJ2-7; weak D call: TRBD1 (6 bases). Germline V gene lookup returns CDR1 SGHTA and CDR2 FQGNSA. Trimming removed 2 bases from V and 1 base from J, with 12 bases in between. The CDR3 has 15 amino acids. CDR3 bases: TGTGCCAGCAGCTTAAATGGGGGCGGATCCTACGAGCAGTACTTC. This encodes CASSLNGGGSYEQYF.

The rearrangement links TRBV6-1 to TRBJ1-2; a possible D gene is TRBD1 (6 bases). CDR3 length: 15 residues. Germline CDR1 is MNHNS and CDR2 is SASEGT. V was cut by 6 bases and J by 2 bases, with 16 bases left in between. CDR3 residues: CASSLPGTSNYGYTF. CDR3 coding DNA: TGTGCCAGCAGCCTTCCCGGGACAAGCAACTATGGCTACACCTTC.

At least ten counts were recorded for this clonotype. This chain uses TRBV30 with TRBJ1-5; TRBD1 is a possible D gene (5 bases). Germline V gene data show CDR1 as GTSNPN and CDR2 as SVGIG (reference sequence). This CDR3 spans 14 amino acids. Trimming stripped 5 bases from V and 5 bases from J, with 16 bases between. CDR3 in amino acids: CAWGGTAGDQPQHF. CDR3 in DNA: TGTGCCTGGGGGGGGACCGCGGGGGATCAGCCCCAGCATTTT.